The T cell receptor (beta chain) described here comes from a study of cytomegalovirus exposure and HLA in healthy donors. General study points: For most TCR sequences rarity was the rule, although some public TCRs occurred in many donors. Using the classifier, cytomegalovirus status was reportedly diagnosed with high specificity and sensitivity.

The protocol was immunoSEQ multiplex PCR, while the TCRdb copy is restricted to in-frame clones and leaves out a portion. The sample yields around 300,000 clones, approximately 88% seen once. Germline CDR1 reads MNHEY; CDR2 reads SMNVEV (reference sequence). This CDR3 region has 13 residues. V gave up 8 bases and J gave up 5 bases, with 15 bases separating them. Comment on this clone: Its antigen remains unidentified.

This sequence originates from a woman aged 18 to 35 in good health and CMV-seronegative. This sequence joins TRBV27 and TRBJ1-2, with TRBD1 as a possible D gene (6 bases). The sequenced sample was PBMCs. CDR3 nucleotide sequence: TGTGCCAGCGGTTGGGACAACTTATATGGCTACACCTTC. Encoded protein: CASGWDNLYGYTF.